This T cell receptor beta chain was identified during a study of cytomegalovirus exposure and HLA in healthy donors (dated by TCRdb to the late 2010s). A note on the overall study: According to an earlier analysis of several hundred of the donors, about 179 million T cells yielded roughly 110 million unique TCR beta sequences and approximately 280 Gb of sequence data. An early release covering around 630 HLA-typed donors comprised around 300 gigabases of sequencing data and approximately 80 million unique TCR sequences. Of the approximately 400 genotyped donors, less than 90% were placed in the genetic ancestry cluster associated with self-reported Caucasian donors. The study was designed to test whether signatures of past pathogen exposure could be identified by cataloging public T cell receptors. The T cell repertoires of 670 or so subjects were profiled by immunosequencing and related to cytomegalovirus serostatus. Besides the first cohort of hundreds of subjects, a separate validation cohort made up of over a hundred different subjects was used. The study combined high-throughput TCR immunosequencing, statistical association of individual TCRs with disease status, and machine learning to predict cytomegalovirus infection status. To study patterns of TCR occurrence, a later analysis re-analyzed previously published TCR beta repertoires from around 670 donors and added high-resolution HLA genotyping. Rather than drawing on any new phenotypic data, the later analysis identified candidate immune exposures from TCR beta sequences and the way those sequences occurred across donors. An earlier analysis of 587 of the donors used high-throughput TCR beta sequencing to judge whether each TCR beta V gene segment behaved as functional or pseudogenic. Alongside the repertoire data, information on donor age, sex, ethnicity and CMV serostatus was compiled. In a later genetic analysis, genome-wide SNP genotypes for about 60% of the 666 donors were used, and that subset was treated as a discovery cohort. Every repertoire in the discovery cohort had been generated on one and the same sequencing platform. Class I and class II HLA loci were covered by the typing at four-digit resolution. The number of typed donors differed by locus: roughly 629-640 for A, B, C, DRB1 and DQB1; 500 to 550 for DQA1; some 610 for DPA1; and 400 to 480 for DPB1. Five DR-DQ haplotypes were treated as single units for association and clustering because of strong linkage in the cohort. Among about 390 genotyped donors of the cohort, an average of around 240,000 unique TCR beta nucleotide sequences were sequenced per donor, around 18% of them non-productive. Overall study results and their limits: Roughly uniform sequencing depth across donors was assumed in presence/absence analyses, although this assumption may not hold. The classifier was reported to diagnose cytomegalovirus status with high specificity and sensitivity in both the original and validation cohorts. A later analysis found that HLA-associated TCR beta chains were more clonally expanded and had lower generation probabilities than equally common non-associated chains. Most TCR sequences were observed very rarely across donors, whereas some public TCRs were present in many individuals. A group of highly shared sequence variants was considered likely to be a technical artifact of the sequencing pipeline. In vitro tests confirmed that three of the cytomegalovirus-associated TCR beta chains recognize cytomegalovirus antigens. In an earlier analysis of under 600 of the donors, most TCR beta V segments were observed in productive rearrangements about 90% or about 30% of the time, broadly matching IMGT annotations. According to a later genetic analysis, donors in an Asian-associated ancestry cluster had fewer N-insertions in productive TCRs than the approximately 700-donor mean. A later analysis reported that several top co-occurrence clusters appeared linked to parvovirus B19, influenza, CMV and Epstein-Barr virus. Because some donors lacked HLA typing at each locus, the association tests relied only on the typed subset. This cohort had only TCR beta chains sequenced, and the lack of alpha or paired-chain data limited which features could be detected. About 17 rarely observed V segments, including chromosome 9 orphons, were excluded from the earlier analysis of 550 to 700 of the donors because counts were too low. In a later analysis, most CMV-associated TCR beta chains were found to appear HLA-restricted, with HLA associations seemingly driven largely by CMV exposure. V-gene and J-gene trimming of TCR beta chains was associated with a missense DCLRE1C variant in a later genetic analysis, and the association was replicated in an independent cohort. In a later analysis, the rate of TCR association differed among HLA loci, with DRB1 alleles having the most associated TCRs and HLA-C alleles having the fewest. Because the 87-base-pair reads could not distinguish some IMGT-functional V segments, including TRBV6-2 and TRBV6-3, those segments were excluded. The only immune exposure information available for the cohort was CMV serostatus. A later analysis associated around 16,000 TCR beta sequences with specific HLA alleles at a false discovery rate of 0.05. The authors suggested that the approach could potentially be extended to other disease states and immunological phenotypes. When HLA alleles, especially DR and DQ, strongly co-occurred, attributing TCR associations to individual alleles was difficult. A further reported finding was that TCR beta sequences accurately predicted the HLA-A and HLA-B alleles for most subjects in the first cohort. The study listed approximately 160 TCR beta chains as associated with cytomegalovirus. Correlated functional status among segregating V segments might reflect linkage disequilibrium, but an unknown experimental factor could not be ruled out.

In total, roughly 670 healthy bone marrow donors made up the cohort. At the time of sampling, every cohort member was nominally healthy, though immune exposures that went unrecorded were likely present. The donor was CMV seronegative and belonged to the group of 352 seronegative cohort members. Each donor provided a peripheral blood sample, and peripheral blood mononuclear cells were used for TCR beta sequencing. The Qiagen DNeasy Blood Extraction Kit was used to extract genomic DNA from the blood cell samples. Inclusive of the bounding cysteine and phenylalanine, the CDR3 is 12 residues long. Kept here is only the CDR3 DNA, which spans 36 bases and is read in frame from base 1. The germline V gene supplies CDR1 MDHEN and CDR2 SYDVKM. Cut back by 6 bases and 4 bases, the V and J ends lie 9 bases apart. This clone has only one observation. No cognate antigen has been identified for it. One base away there is no much larger clone; base qualities are not given.

Receptor amplification or capture employed the immunoSEQ multiplex PCR assay. The multiplex PCR relied on a mix of 60 forward primers for TCR Vbeta segments and 13 reverse primers for TCR Jbeta segments. The CDR3 region of rearranged TCR beta genes was amplified from genomic DNA by a multiplex PCR assay. On the Illumina HiSeq System, the amplified TCR beta libraries were sequenced as 87-base-pair reads. The study's processing was this. A later analysis tallied 70 million to 100 million unique TCR beta chains across the approximately 670 repertoires, and 10 million to 11 million of those chains were shared by two or more donors. To remove PCR and sequencing errors, raw reads were error-corrected and collapsed into unique sequences using a nearest-neighbor algorithm that merged closely related sequences. To assign V, D and J gene segments, CDR3 sequences were aligned to IMGT reference sequences. For a sequence to be retained, at least a six-nucleotide match to both a V gene segment and a J gene segment was required. Rearrangements were called productive when the CDR3 lacked stop codons and stayed in frame with V and J; all others were non-productive. CDR3 was defined according to IMGT convention as the region running from the second conserved V-encoded cysteine to the conserved J-encoded phenylalanine. Sequences without an unambiguous match to a single V gene segment were excluded from the earlier analysis of approximately 560 of the donors. In an earlier analysis of approximately 590 of the donors, a V segment was called functional when productive rearrangements were above 56.7%, and segregating when the standard deviation between donors exceeded 5%. A statistical classification framework was built to diagnose cytomegalovirus status from the catalog of TCR beta chain sequences. In a later analysis, V and J genes were assigned by comparing TCR nucleotide sequences against IMGT/GENE-DB human TR gene sequences. A later analysis assigned CDR3 sequences and most-parsimonious VDJ recombination scenarios with the TCRdist pipeline. In a later analysis, each TCR beta chain was defined by its CDR3 amino acid sequence together with its V-gene family, and reads lacking a unique V-gene family were excluded. In a later analysis, 500 to 700 highly shared, low-generation-probability nucleotide sequences were removed to address suspected cross-contamination and a sequencing artifact. In a later analysis, a clonal expansion index was calculated for each public chain from normalized within-repertoire ranks of inferred template counts. A later analysis computed generation probabilities with a VDJ recombination model fitted to out-of-frame rearrangements, and checked the results against IGoR. In a later analysis, hypergeometric tests were used to score TCR-TCR, TCR-HLA and TCR-CMV co-occurrence, with a repertoire-size bias correction applied to TCR pairs. False discovery rates were estimated in a later analysis by permuting HLA or CMV assignments 20 times. In a later analysis, co-occurring TCRs were grouped using DBSCAN, and TCRdist sequence similarity was added for clustering within HLA-allele-positive subsets. Co-occurrence clustering excluded repertoires with fewer than 30,000 or more than 120,000 public chains, plus five with anomalous nucleotide sharing. Entries here come from immuneACCESS through TCRdb and include only in-frame sequences with V and J called. Some clones fail to appear in such tables; in the studies checked, an unresolved V gene covers under half of the shortfall, and the cause of the remainder is unknown. V and J calls and clone size are as listed in that table; D and trimming were resolved from the DNA. Counted in this sample were about 130,000 clones; 60% to 80% of them appeared once. Of the sample, around 2% falls within the top ten clones.

The receptor chain draws on TRBV28 and TRBJ1-1; the D gene is not confidently resolved. The sample was PBMCs. This clonotype was sampled from a man aged 25 to 45 in good health and CMV-seronegative. The DNA is TGTGCCAGCAGCCCGAGGGCCACTGAAGCTTTCTTT. Protein translation: CASSPRATEAFF.